This T cell receptor (beta chain) is drawn from a study of OX40 agonist ivuxolimab in advanced cancers. Study-wide points: Determination of antigen specificity was not performed for the expanded peripheral T cells. Expanded clones were, on average, more numerous among CD8+ T cells than CD4+. Relatively little clonal expansion, among the lowest observed, appeared in partial responders at 0.1-3.0 mg/kg.

This CDR3 has 14 residues. Germline V lookup: CDR1 SGHRS, CDR2 YFSETQ. As regards this clone: The antigen is undetermined.

Assay used: immunoSEQ multiplex PCR; TCRdb lists only in-frame clones, some missing. This repertoire shows over 100,000 clones, just under 95% found once; its top ten account for approximately 0.15%. The origin of this receptor is an adult with an advanced solid tumor such as melanoma, head and neck, liver or kidney cancer. The sample here was CD4+ or CD8+ T cells sorted from blood, taken in a trial of the OX40 agonist ivuxolimab. The chain combines TRBV5-1 with TRBJ2-5; D perhaps matches TRBD1 (5 bases). The DNA end favors TRBJ2-7, so the J call may be wrong. CDR3 sequence (DNA): TGCGCCAGCAGCTTGGGGGGCAGTTCCTACGAGCAGTACTTC. Protein: CASSLGGSSYEQYF.